This T cell receptor beta chain was retrieved from a study of Graves' ophthalmopathy and Graves' hyperthyroidism. Certain patients, namely those with other autoimmune diseases, uncontrolled infections, pregnancy or lactation, were excluded. Clinical symptoms, serum thyroxine, TRAb, thyroid ultrasound and orbital computed tomography determined diagnosis. V dropped 5 bases and J dropped 3; count of bases not matched to a gene: 5. CDR1 MDHEN and CDR2 SYDVKM come from the germline V gene. The CDR3 is 16 residues long. CDR3 regions of TCR beta were amplified from RNA transcripts. Investigators did first-round RT-PCR with HTBI primers, then second-round multiplex PCR. TCRdb reanalysed the multiplex PCR reads using MiXCR and keeps one entry per CDR3 protein. The top ten clones hold roughly 9.8% of a sample with about half a million distinct CDR3 sequences, about an eighth of them seen once. This clonotype was counted many times.

This TCR was sampled from a woman aged 25 to 39 with Graves' ophthalmopathy. This chain joins TRBV28 and TRBJ2-3, with TRBD2 identical over 13 bases. Material: blood. CDR3 in amino acids: CASSPRTSGRTDTQYF. Written as DNA, the CDR3 is TGTGCCAGCAGTCCTAGGACTAGCGGGAGAACAGATACGCAGTATTTT.